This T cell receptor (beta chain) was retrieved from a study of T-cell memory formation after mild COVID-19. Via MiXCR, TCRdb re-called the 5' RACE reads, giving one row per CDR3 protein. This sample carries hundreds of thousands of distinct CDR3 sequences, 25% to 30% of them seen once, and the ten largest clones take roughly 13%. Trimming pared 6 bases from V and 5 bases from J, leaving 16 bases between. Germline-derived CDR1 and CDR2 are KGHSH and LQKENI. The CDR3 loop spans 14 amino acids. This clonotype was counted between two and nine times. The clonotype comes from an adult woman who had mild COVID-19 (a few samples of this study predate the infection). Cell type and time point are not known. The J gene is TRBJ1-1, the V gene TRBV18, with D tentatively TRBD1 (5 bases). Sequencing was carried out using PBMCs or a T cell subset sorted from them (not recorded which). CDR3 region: CASSPTSGDTEAFF. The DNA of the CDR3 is TGTGCCAGCTCTCCAACTTCGGGGGATACTGAAGCTTTCTTT.